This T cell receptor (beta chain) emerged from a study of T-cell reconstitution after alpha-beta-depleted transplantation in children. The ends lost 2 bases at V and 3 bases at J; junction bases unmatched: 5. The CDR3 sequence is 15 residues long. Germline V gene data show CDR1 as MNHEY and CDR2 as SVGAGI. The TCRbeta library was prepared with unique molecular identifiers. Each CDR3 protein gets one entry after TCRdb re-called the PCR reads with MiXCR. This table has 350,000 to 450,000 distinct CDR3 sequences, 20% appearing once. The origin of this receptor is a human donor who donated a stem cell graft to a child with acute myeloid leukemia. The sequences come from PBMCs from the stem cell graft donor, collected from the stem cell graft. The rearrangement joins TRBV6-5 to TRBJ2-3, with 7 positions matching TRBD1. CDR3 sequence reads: CASSYTQTGTDTQYF. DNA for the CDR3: TGTGCCAGCAGTTACACTCAGACAGGGACAGATACGCAGTATTTT.